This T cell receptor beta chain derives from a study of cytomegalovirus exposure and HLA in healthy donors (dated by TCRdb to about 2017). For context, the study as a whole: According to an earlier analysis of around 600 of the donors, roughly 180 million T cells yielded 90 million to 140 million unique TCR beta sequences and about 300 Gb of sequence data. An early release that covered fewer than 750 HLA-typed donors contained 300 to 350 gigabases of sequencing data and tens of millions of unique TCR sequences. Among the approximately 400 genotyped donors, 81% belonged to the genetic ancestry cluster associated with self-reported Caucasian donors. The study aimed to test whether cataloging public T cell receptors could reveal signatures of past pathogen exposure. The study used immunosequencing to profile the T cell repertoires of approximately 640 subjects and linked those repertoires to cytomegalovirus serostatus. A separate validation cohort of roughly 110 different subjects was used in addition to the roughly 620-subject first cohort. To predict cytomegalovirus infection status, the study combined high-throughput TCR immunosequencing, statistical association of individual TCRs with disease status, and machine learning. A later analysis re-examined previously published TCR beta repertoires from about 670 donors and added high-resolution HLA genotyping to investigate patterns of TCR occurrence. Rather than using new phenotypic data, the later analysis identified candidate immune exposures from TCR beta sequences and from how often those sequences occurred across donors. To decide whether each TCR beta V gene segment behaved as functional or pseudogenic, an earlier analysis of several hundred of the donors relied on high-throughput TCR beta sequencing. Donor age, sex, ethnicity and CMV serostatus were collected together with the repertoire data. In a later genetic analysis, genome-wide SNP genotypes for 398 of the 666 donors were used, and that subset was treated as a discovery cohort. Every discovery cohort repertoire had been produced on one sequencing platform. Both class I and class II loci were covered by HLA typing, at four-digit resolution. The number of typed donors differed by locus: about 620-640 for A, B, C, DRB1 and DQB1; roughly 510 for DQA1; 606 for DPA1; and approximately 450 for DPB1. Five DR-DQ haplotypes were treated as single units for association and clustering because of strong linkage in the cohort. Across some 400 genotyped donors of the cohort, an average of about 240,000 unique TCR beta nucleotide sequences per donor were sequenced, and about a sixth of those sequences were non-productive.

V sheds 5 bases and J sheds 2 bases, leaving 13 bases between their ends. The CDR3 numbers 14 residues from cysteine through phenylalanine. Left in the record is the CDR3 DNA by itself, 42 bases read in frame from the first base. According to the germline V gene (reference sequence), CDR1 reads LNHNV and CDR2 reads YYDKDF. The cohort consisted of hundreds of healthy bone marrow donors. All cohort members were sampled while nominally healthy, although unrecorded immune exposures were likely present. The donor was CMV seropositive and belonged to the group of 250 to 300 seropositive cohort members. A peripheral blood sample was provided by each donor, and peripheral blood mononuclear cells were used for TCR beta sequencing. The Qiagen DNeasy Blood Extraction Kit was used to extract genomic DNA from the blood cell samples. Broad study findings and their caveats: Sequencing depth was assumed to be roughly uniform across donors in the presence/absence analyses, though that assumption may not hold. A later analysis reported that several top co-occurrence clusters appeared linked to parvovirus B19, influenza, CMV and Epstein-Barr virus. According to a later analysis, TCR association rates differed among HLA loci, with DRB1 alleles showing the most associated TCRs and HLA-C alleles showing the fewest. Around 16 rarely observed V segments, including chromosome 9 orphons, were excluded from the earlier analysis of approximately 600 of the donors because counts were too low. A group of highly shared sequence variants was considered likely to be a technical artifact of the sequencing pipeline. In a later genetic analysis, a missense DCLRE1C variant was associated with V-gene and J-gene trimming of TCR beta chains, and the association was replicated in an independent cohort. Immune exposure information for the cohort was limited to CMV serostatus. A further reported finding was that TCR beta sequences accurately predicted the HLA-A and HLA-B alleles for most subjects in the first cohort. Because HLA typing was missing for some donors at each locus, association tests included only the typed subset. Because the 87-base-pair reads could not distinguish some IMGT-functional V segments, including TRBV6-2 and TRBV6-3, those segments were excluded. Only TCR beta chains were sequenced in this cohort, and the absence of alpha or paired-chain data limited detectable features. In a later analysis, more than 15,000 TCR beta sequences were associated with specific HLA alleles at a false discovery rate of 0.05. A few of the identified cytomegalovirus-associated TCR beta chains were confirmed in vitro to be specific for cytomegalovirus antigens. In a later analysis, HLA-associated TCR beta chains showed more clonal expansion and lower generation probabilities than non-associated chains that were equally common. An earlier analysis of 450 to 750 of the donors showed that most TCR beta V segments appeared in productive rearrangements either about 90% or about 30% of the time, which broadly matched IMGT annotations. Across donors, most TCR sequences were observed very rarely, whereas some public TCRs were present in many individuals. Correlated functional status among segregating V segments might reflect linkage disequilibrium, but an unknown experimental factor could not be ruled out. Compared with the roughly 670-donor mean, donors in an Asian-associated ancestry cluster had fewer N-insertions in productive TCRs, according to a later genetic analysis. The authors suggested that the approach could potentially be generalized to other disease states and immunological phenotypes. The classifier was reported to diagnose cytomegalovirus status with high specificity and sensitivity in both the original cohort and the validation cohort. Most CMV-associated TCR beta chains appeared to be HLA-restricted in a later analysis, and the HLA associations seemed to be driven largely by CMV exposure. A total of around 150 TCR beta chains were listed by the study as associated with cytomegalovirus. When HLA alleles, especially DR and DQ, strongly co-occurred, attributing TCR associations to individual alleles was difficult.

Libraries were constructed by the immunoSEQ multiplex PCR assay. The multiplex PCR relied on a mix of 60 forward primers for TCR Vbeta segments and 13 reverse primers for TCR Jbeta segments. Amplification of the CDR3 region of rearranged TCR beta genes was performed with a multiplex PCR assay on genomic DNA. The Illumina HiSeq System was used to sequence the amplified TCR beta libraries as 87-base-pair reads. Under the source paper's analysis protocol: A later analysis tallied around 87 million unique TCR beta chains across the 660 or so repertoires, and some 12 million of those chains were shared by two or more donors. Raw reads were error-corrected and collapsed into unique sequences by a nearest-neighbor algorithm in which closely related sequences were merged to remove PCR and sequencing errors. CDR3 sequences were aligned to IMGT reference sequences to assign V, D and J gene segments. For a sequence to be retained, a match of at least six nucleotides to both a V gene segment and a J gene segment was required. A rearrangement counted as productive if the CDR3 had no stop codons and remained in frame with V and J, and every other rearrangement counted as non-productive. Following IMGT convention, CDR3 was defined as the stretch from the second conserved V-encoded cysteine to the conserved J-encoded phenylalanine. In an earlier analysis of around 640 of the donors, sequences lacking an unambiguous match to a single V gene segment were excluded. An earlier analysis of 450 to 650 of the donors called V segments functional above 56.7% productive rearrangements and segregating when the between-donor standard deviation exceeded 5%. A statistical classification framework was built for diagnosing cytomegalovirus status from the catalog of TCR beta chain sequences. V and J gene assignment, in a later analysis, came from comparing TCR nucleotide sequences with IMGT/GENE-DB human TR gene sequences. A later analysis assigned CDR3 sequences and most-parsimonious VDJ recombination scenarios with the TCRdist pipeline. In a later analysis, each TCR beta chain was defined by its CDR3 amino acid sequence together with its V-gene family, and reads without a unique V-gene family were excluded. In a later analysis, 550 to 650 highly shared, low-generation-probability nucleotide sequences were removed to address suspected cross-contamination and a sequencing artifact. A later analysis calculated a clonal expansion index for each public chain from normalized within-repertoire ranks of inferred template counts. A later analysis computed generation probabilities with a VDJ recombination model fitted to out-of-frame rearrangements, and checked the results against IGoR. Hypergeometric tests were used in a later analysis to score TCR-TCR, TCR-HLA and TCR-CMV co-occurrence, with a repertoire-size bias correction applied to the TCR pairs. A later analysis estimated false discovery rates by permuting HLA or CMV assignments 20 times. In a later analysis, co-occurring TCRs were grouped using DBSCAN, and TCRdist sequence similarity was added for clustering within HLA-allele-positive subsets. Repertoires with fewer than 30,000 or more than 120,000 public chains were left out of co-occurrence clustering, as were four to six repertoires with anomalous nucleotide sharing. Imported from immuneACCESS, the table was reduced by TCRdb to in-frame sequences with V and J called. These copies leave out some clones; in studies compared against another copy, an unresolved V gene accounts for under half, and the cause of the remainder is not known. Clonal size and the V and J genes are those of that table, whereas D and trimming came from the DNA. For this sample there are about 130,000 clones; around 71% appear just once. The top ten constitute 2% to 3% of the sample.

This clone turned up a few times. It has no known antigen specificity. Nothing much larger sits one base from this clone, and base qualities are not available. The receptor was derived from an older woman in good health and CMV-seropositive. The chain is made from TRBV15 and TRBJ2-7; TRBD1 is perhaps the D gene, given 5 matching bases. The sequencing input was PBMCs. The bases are TGTGCCACCAGCTCTACAGGCAACCCCTACGAGCAGTACTTC. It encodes CATSSTGNPYEQYF.